The source of this T cell receptor beta chain is a study of blood T cells in healthy people across ages. Then a second PCR, running roughly 7 to 11 cycles, was carried out with a sample-barcoded 5' primer and a J-beta primer mix. Each TCR beta cDNA got a 12-nucleotide random molecular identifier. TCRdb itself ran the 5' RACE reads through MiXCR, one entry per CDR3 protein. The data show 1.5 million to 2 million distinct CDR3 sequences, with less than 50% seen just once and less than 2.5% held by the top ten. In its sample, this clonotype was seen a few times. The germline gives CDR1 SGHTA, CDR2 FQGNSA. With 5 bases clipped from V and 8 bases from J, the junction kept 12 bases outside the gene matches. This CDR3 is 16 amino acids long.

The TCR comes from a woman aged 35 to 49 in good health. The chain has TRBV7-2 and TRBJ2-1, with TRBD2 matching 10 bases. Sequencing was done on a sample of blood. The CDR3 spells CASSQRLAGVPYEQFF. The CDR3 bases are TGTGCCAGCAGCCAGCGGCTAGCGGGGGTACCTTATGAGCAGTTCTTC.